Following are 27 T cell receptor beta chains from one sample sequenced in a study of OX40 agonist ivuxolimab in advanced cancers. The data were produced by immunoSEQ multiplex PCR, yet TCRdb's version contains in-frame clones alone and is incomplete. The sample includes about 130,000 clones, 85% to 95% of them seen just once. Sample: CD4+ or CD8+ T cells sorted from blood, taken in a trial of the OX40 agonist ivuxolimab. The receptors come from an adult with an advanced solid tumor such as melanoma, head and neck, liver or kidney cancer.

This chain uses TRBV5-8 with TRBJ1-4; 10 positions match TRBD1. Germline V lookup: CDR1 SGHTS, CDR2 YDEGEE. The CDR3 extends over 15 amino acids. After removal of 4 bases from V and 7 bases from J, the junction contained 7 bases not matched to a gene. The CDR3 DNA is TGTGCCAGCAGCGCCTTTTGGACAGGGGGTGAAAAACTGTTTTTT. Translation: CASSAFWTGGEKLFF.

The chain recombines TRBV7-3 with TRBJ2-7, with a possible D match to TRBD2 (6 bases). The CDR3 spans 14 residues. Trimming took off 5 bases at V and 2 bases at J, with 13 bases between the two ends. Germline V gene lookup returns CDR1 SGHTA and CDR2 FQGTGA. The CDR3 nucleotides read TGTGCCAGCAGCCCGGCGGGGCAGCCCTACGAGCAGTACTTC. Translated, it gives CASSPAGQPYEQYF.

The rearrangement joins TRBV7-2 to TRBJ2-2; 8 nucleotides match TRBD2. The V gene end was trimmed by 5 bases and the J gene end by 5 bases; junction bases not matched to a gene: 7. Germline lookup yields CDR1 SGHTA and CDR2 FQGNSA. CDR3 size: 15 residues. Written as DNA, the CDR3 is TGTGCCAGCAGCCAGAGCGGGAGTGGAACCGGGGAGCTGTTTTTT. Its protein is CASSQSGSGTGELFF.

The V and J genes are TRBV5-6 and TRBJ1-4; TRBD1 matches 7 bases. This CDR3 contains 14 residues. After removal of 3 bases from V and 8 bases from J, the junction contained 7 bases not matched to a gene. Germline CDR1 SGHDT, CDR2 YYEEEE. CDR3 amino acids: CASSWTGKGEKLFF. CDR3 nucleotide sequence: TGTGCCAGCAGCTGGACAGGTAAAGGAGAAAAACTGTTTTTT.

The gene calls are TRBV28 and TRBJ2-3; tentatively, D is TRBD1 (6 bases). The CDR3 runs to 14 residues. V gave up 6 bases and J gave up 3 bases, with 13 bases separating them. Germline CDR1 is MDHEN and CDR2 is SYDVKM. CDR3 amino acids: CASRGAPGTDTQYF. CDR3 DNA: TGTGCCAGCAGGGGGGCCCCTGGGACAGATACGCAGTATTTT.

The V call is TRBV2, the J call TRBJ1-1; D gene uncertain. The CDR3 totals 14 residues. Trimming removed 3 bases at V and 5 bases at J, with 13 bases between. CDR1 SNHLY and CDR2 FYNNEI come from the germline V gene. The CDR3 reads CASSDRGVKTEAFF. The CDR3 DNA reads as TGTGCCAGCAGTGATAGAGGCGTAAAGACTGAAGCTTTCTTT.

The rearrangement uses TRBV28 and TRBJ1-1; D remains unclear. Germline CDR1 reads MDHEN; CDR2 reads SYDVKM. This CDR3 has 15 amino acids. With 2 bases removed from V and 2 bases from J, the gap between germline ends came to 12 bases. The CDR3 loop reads CASSLVDGINTEAFF. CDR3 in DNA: TGTGCCAGCAGTTTAGTGGACGGGATAAACACTGAAGCTTTCTTT.

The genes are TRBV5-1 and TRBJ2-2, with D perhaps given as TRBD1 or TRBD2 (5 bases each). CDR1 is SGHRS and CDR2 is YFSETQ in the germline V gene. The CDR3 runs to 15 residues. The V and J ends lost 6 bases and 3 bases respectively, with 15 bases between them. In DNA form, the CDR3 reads TGCGCCAGCACTCGGGGCCAGGGCGACACCGGGGAGCTGTTTTTT. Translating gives CASTRGQGDTGELFF.

CDR3 residues: CASSLFTGGTEAFF. The CDR3 nucleotides are TGTGCCAGCAGTTTATTCACAGGTGGCACTGAAGCTTTCTTT. V is TRBV27 and J is TRBJ1-1; tentatively, D is TRBD1 (5 bases). The CDR3 runs 14 residues. Per germline, CDR1 MNHEY and CDR2 SMNVEV (reference sequence). Trimming left V 1 base short and J 4 bases short, with 10 bases between.

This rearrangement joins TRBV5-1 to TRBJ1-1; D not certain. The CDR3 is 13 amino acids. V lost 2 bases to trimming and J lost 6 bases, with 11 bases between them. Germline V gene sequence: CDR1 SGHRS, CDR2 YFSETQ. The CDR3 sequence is CASSFSGIPEAFF. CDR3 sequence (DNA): TGCGCCAGCAGCTTTTCTGGAATACCTGAAGCTTTCTTT.

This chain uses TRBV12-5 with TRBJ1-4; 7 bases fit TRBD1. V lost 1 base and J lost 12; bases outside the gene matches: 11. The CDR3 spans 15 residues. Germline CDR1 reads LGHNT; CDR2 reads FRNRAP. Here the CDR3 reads CASGLDRQGLKELFF. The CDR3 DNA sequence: TGTGCTAGTGGTTTGGACAGACAGGGCCTGAAGGAACTGTTTTTT. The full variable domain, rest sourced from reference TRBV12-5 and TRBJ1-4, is DARVTQTPRHKVTEMGQEVTMRCQPILGHNTVFWYRQTMMQGLELLAYFRNRAPLDDSGMPKDRFSAEMPDATLATLKIQPSEPRDSAVYFCASGLDRQGLKELFFGSGTQLSVL.

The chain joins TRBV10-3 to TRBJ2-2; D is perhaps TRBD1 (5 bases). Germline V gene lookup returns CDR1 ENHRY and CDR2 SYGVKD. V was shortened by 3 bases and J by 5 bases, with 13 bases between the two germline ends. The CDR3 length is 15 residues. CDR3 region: CAISDQQGTTGELFF. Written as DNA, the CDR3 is TGTGCCATCAGTGACCAGCAGGGTACTACCGGGGAGCTGTTTTTT.

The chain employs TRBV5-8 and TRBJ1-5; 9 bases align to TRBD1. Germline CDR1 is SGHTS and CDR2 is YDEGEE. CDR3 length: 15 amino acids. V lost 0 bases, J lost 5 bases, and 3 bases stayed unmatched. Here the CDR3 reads CASSLGTGVDQPQHF. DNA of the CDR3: TGTGCCAGCAGCTTGGGGACAGGGGTAGATCAGCCCCAGCATTTT.

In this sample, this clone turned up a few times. CDR3 amino acids: CASGGGQINYGYTF. Here the CDR3 DNA reads TGTGCCAGCGGGGGGGGACAGATAAACTATGGCTACACCTTC. The genes are TRBV2 and TRBJ1-2; 7 bases are shared with TRBD1. This CDR3 comprises 14 residues. CDR1 and CDR2 (germline): SNHLY, FYNNEI. Germline trimming cut 8 bases from V and 2 bases from J; bases unmatched to any gene: 8. The variable domain in full, completed from reference TRBV2 and TRBJ1-2, reads EPEVTQTPSHQVTQMGQEVILRCVPISNHLYFYWYRQILGQKVEFLVSFYNNEISEKSEIFDDQFSVERPDGSNFTLKIRSTKLEDSAMYFCASGGGQINYGYTFGSGTRLTVV.

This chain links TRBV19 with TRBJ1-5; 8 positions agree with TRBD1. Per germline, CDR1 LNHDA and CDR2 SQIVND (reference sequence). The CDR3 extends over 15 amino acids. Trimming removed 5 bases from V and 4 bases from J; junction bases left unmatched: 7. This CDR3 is CASSPGTGANQPQHF. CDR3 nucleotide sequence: TGTGCCAGTAGTCCCGGGACAGGAGCTAATCAGCCCCAGCATTTT.

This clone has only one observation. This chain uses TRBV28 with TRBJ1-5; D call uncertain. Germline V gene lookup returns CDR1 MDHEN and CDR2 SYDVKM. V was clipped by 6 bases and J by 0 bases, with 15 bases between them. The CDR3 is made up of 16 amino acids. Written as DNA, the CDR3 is TGTGCCAGCAGCCCGGGGAGCTTCAATAGCAATCAGCCCCAGCATTTT. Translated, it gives CASSPGSFNSNQPQHF.

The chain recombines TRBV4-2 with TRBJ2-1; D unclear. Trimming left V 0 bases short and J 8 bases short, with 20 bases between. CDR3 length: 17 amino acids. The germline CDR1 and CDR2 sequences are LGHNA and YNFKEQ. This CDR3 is CASSQDSDSGSIHEQFF. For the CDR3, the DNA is TGTGCCAGCAGCCAAGATTCAGATTCGGGTAGCATCCATGAGCAGTTCTTC.

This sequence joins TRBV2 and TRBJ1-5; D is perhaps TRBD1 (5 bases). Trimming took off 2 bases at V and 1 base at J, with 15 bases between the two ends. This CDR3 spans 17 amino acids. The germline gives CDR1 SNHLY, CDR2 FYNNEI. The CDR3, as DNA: TGTGCCAGCAGTGAATCTTGGGGGACGTTAAGCAATCAGCCCCAGCATTTT. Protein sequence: CASSESWGTLSNQPQHF.

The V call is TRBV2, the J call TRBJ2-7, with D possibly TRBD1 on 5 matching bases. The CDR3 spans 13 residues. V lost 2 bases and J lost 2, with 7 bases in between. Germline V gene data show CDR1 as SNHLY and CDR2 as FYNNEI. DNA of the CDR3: TGTGCCAGCAGTGAACAGGGAACCTACGAGCAGTACTTC. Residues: CASSEQGTYEQYF.

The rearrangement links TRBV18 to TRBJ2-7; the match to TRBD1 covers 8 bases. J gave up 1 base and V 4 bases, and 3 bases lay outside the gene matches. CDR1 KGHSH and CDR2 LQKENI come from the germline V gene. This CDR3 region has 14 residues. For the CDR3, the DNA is TGTGCCAGCTCACTGGGACAGGCATCCTACGAGCAGTACTTC. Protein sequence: CASSLGQASYEQYF.

Here the CDR3 DNA reads TGTGCCAGCAGCTCCAGGTCCCCGGTGGGGTATGGCTACACCTTC. Translated: CASSSRSPVGYGYTF. The chain recombines TRBV28 with TRBJ1-2; no clear D gene. The ends were cut back, 6 bases at V and 5 bases at J, with 19 bases in the middle. Germline CDR1 is MDHEN and CDR2 is SYDVKM. The CDR3 extends over 15 amino acids.

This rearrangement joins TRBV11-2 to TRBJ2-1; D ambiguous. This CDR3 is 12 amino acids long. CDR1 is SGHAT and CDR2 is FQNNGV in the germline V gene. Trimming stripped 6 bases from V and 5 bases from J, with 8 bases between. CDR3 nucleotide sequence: TGTGCCAGCAGTTCAGTCAACAATGAGCAGTTCTTC. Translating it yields CASSSVNNEQFF.

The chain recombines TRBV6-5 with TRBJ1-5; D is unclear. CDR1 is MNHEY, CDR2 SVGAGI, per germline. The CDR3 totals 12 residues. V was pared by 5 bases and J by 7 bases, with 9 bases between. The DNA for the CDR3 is TGTGCCAGCAGTGGTGCGGGCCAGCCCCAGCATTTT. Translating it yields CASSGAGQPQHF.

The CDR3, as DNA: TGTGCCAGCAGCACGAGGGGTACGGGGGGCAATGAGCAGTTCTTC. It is translated as CASSTRGTGGNEQFF. The J gene is TRBJ2-1, the V gene TRBV9; 7 bases line up with TRBD2. Looked up from germline, CDR1 is SGDLS and CDR2 is YYNGEE. This CDR3 is 15 amino acids long. The junction had 10 bases not matched to a gene; V was cut back by 4 bases and J by 6 bases. Filled out from reference TRBV9 and TRBJ2-1, the complete variable domain reads DSGVTQTPKHLITATGQRVTLRCSPRSGDLSVYWYQQSLDQGLQFLIQYYNGEERAKGNILERFSAQQFPDLHSELNLSSLELGDSALYFCASSTRGTGGNEQFFGPGTRLTVL.

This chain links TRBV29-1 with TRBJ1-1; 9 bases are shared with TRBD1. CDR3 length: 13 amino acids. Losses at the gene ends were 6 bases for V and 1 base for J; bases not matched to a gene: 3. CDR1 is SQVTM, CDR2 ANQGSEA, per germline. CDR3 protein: CSVRGQGNTEAFF. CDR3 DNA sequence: TGCAGCGTAAGGGGACAGGGGAACACTGAAGCTTTCTTT. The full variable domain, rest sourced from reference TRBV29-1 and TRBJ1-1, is SAVISQKPSRDICQRGTSLTIQCQVDSQVTMMFWYRQQPGQSLTLIATANQGSEATYESGFVIDKFPISRPNLTFSTLTVSNMSPEDSSIYLCSVRGQGNTEAFFGQGTRLTVV.

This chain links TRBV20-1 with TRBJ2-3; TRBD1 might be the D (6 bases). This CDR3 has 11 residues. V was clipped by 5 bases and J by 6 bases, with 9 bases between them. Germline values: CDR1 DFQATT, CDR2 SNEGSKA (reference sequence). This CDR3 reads CSASGADTQYF. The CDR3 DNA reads TGCAGTGCTTCAGGGGCGGATACGCAGTATTTT.

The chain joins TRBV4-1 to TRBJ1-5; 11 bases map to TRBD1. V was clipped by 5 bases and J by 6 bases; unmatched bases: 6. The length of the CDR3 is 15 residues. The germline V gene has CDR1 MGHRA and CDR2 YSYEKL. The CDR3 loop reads CASSEGQGAGQPQHF. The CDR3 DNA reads TGCGCCAGCAGCGAAGGACAGGGGGCGGGTCAGCCCCAGCATTTT.